These T cell receptor beta chains were read from a single sample in a study of glioma-infiltrating T cells after dendritic cell vaccination. The protocol was immunoSEQ multiplex PCR, while the TCRdb copy is restricted to in-frame clones and leaves out a portion. Here the sample spans fewer than 90,000 clones, over 80% being singletons. The source material was blood, sampled after dendritic cell vaccination. Receptors originate from a human donor with glioblastoma. Each CDR3 is given with its conserved first and last residue. The D gene is left open where the match is weak. The listing skips clone size in some rows; elsewhere it reads once, few, many or a size class.

j_gene: TRBJ1-4; abundance: -; d_gene: TRBD1; v_gene: TRBV5-1; CDR3nt: TGCGCCAGCAGCTTGGGGACAGGGGGTTATTATGAAAAACTGTTTTTT; CDR3aa: CASSLGTGGYYEKLFF
j_gene: TRBJ1-4; abundance: -; d_gene: TRBD1; v_gene: TRBV4-1; CDR3nt: TGCGCCAGCAGCCAAGGGGCAGGGGGCTTATTGGCTAATGAAAAACTGTTTTTT; CDR3aa: CASSQGAGGLLANEKLFF
j_gene: TRBJ1-2; abundance: -; d_gene: TRBD1; v_gene: TRBV30; CDR3nt: TGTGCCTGGGGACAGGGGACGGTCGATGGCTACACCTTC; CDR3aa: CAWGQGTVDGYTF
j_gene: TRBJ1-6; abundance: -; d_gene: -; v_gene: TRBV6-5; CDR3nt: TGTGCCAGCAGTTCGGGGGGTGGTAATTCACCCCTCCACTTT; CDR3aa: CASSSGGGNSPLHF
j_gene: TRBJ1-2; abundance: -; d_gene: TRBD1; v_gene: TRBV5-4; CDR3nt: TGTGCCAGCAGCCGACAGGGAGTAAACTATGGCTACACCTTC; CDR3aa: CASSRQGVNYGYTF
j_gene: TRBJ2-2; abundance: -; d_gene: TRBD1; v_gene: TRBV7-8; CDR3nt: TGTGCCAGCAGCTTCAAACAGGGGCGCACCGGGGAGCTGTTTTTT; CDR3aa: CASSFKQGRTGELFF
j_gene: TRBJ1-4; abundance: few; d_gene: TRBD1; v_gene: TRBV7-2; CDR3nt: TGTGCCAGCAGGCGGGACAGGGAGGGGAATGAAAAACTGTTTTTT; CDR3aa: CASRRDREGNEKLFF
j_gene: TRBJ1-4; abundance: -; d_gene: TRBD1; v_gene: TRBV2; CDR3nt: TGTGCCAGCGGTCGGGACAGGGGGGGAATAAATGAAAAACTGTTTTTT; CDR3aa: CASGRDRGGINEKLFF
j_gene: TRBJ1-5; abundance: -; d_gene: TRBD1; v_gene: TRBV19; CDR3nt: TGTGCCAGTAGTATTGGCAGGGGGAAGTATAGCAATCAGCCCCAGCATTTT; CDR3aa: CASSIGRGKYSNQPQHF
j_gene: TRBJ2-1; abundance: -; d_gene: -; v_gene: TRBV15; CDR3nt: TGTGCCACGTCAGACTTCGCGGGCTCCTACAATGAGCAGTTCTTC; CDR3aa: CATSDFAGSYNEQFF
j_gene: TRBJ2-1; abundance: -; d_gene: -; v_gene: TRBV30; CDR3nt: TGTGCCTGGAGTCTTGGACAGTACAATGAGCAGTTCTTC; CDR3aa: CAWSLGQYNEQFF
j_gene: TRBJ1-2; abundance: -; d_gene: -; v_gene: TRBV15; CDR3nt: TGTGCCACCAGCAGAGACGGCGGGGGAGTCTATGGCTACACCTTC; CDR3aa: CATSRDGGGVYGYTF
j_gene: TRBJ1-4; abundance: -; d_gene: TRBD1; v_gene: TRBV19; CDR3nt: TGTGCCAGTAGTCCCGGGACAGGGGTGACTGAAAAACTGTTTTTT; CDR3aa: CASSPGTGVTEKLFF
j_gene: TRBJ2-7; abundance: -; d_gene: -; v_gene: TRBV29-1; CDR3nt: TGCAGCGTTCGAACACCCAGCTACGAGCAGTACTTC; CDR3aa: CSVRTPSYEQYF
j_gene: TRBJ1-2; abundance: -; d_gene: -; v_gene: TRBV5-1; CDR3nt: TGCGCCAGCAGCTTGGAGACATACTATGGCTACACCTTC; CDR3aa: CASSLETYYGYTF
j_gene: TRBJ1-1; abundance: -; d_gene: -; v_gene: TRBV7-8; CDR3nt: TGTGCCAGCAGCTTAGATGAGCTGAACACTGAAGCTTTCTTT; CDR3aa: CASSLDELNTEAFF
j_gene: TRBJ1-1; abundance: -; d_gene: TRBD1; v_gene: TRBV7-3; CDR3nt: TGTGCCAGCAGCTCGACAGGGGAGGGGACTGAAGCTTTCTTT; CDR3aa: CASSSTGEGTEAFF
j_gene: TRBJ1-3; abundance: -; d_gene: -; v_gene: TRBV6-1; CDR3nt: TGTGCCAGCAGGGACACTCGCTCTGGAAACACCATATATTTT; CDR3aa: CASRDTRSGNTIYF
j_gene: TRBJ2-7; abundance: once; d_gene: TRBD1; v_gene: TRBV6-5; CDR3nt: TGTGCCAGCAGTTACTCCGGGACAGGGGACCACGAGCAGTACTTC; CDR3aa: CASSYSGTGDHEQYF
j_gene: TRBJ2-7; abundance: -; d_gene: TRBD2; v_gene: TRBV29-1; CDR3nt: TGCAGCGTTGGAGGGATAGCGGGGGGAAAAACCTACGAGCAGTACTTC; CDR3aa: CSVGGIAGGKTYEQYF
j_gene: TRBJ2-1; abundance: -; d_gene: -; v_gene: TRBV5-1; CDR3nt: TGCGCCAGCAGCTTGGCGGGGACCTACAATGAGCAGTTCTTC; CDR3aa: CASSLAGTYNEQFF
j_gene: TRBJ1-2; abundance: -; d_gene: -; v_gene: TRBV5-1; CDR3nt: TGCGCCAGCAGCCCCCAGGACAGACCGAACTATGGCTACACCTTC; CDR3aa: CASSPQDRPNYGYTF
j_gene: TRBJ2-1; abundance: -; d_gene: TRBD2; v_gene: TRBV7-6; CDR3nt: TGTGCCAGCAGCTTAGCGGGGGGGATCGAGAGAAACAATGAGCAGTTCTTC; CDR3aa: CASSLAGGIERNNEQFF
j_gene: TRBJ1-2; abundance: -; d_gene: TRBD1; v_gene: TRBV29-1; CDR3nt: TGCAGCGCTTCAGGGGGCGCCTATGGCTACACCTTC; CDR3aa: CSASGGAYGYTF
j_gene: TRBJ1-1; abundance: -; d_gene: -; v_gene: TRBV9; CDR3nt: TGTGCCAGCAGCGCCGCAGGGCCGAACACTGAAGCTTTCTTT; CDR3aa: CASSAAGPNTEAFF
j_gene: TRBJ2-7; abundance: -; d_gene: TRBD1; v_gene: TRBV15; CDR3nt: TGTGCCACCAGCAGGGACAGGGCTGTCCTCGAGCAGTACTTC; CDR3aa: CATSRDRAVLEQYF
j_gene: TRBJ2-1; abundance: -; d_gene: TRBD2; v_gene: TRBV5-4; CDR3nt: TGTGCCAGCAGCTTCTTTCCGGGGGGGGCACGATTCCAGTTCTTC; CDR3aa: CASSFFPGGARFQFF
j_gene: TRBJ2-7; abundance: -; d_gene: -; v_gene: TRBV6-5; CDR3nt: TGTGCCAGCAGTTCACTGCAACAGGGTCACGAGCAGTACTTC; CDR3aa: CASSSLQQGHEQYF
j_gene: TRBJ2-2; abundance: -; d_gene: -; v_gene: TRBV10-3; CDR3nt: TGTGCCATCTCCCCTGACCAGGTCGGGGAGCTGTTTTTT; CDR3aa: CAISPDQVGELFF
j_gene: TRBJ1-2; abundance: -; d_gene: -; v_gene: TRBV15; CDR3nt: TGTGCCACCAGCAGAGATCAGGGGATGGAGAATGGCTACACCTTC; CDR3aa: CATSRDQGMENGYTF
j_gene: TRBJ1-2; abundance: -; d_gene: TRBD1; v_gene: TRBV6-5; CDR3nt: TGTGCCAGCAGCCAGACAGGGGACACCTATGGCTACACCTTC; CDR3aa: CASSQTGDTYGYTF
j_gene: TRBJ2-7; abundance: -; d_gene: -; v_gene: TRBV18; CDR3nt: TGTGCCAGCTCACCACAGTTTGCGGGCGAGCAGTACTTC; CDR3aa: CASSPQFAGEQYF
j_gene: TRBJ1-6; abundance: -; d_gene: -; v_gene: TRBV6-5; CDR3nt: TGTGCCAGCAGTTCTAACAGGGAAGGTAGTCCACCCCTCCACTTT; CDR3aa: CASSSNREGSPPLHF
j_gene: TRBJ2-3; abundance: -; d_gene: TRBD1; v_gene: TRBV5-4; CDR3nt: TGTGCCAGCAGCCAAGGGACAGGCAGGACAGATACGCAGTATTTT; CDR3aa: CASSQGTGRTDTQYF
j_gene: TRBJ1-1; abundance: -; d_gene: TRBD1; v_gene: TRBV5-6; CDR3nt: TGTGCCAGCAGCCTGGACAGGAGGGCTGAAGCTTTCTTT; CDR3aa: CASSLDRRAEAFF
j_gene: TRBJ1-2; abundance: few; d_gene: -; v_gene: TRBV6-5; CDR3nt: TGTGCCAGCAGTGACAGCTCCAACTATGGCTACACCTTC; CDR3aa: CASSDSSNYGYTF
j_gene: TRBJ1-2; abundance: -; d_gene: -; v_gene: TRBV10-3; CDR3nt: TGTGCCATCAGTGTGGGGCAGGAGAACTATGGCTACACCTTC; CDR3aa: CAISVGQENYGYTF
j_gene: TRBJ2-5; abundance: -; d_gene: TRBD1; v_gene: TRBV23-1; CDR3nt: TGCGCCAGCAGTCAAACCCGGGGACAGTGGGAGACCCAGTACTTC; CDR3aa: CASSQTRGQWETQYF
j_gene: TRBJ1-4; abundance: -; d_gene: TRBD1; v_gene: TRBV30; CDR3nt: TGTGCCTGCCCCGGGACAGGGAGTGAAAAACTGTTTTTT; CDR3aa: CACPGTGSEKLFF
j_gene: TRBJ1-6; abundance: few; d_gene: -; v_gene: TRBV5-6; CDR3nt: TGTGCCAGCAGCTTGGCCGCCTCGGGGGGCGATTCACCCCTCCACTTT; CDR3aa: CASSLAASGGDSPLHF
j_gene: TRBJ2-2; abundance: -; d_gene: TRBD1; v_gene: TRBV19; CDR3nt: TGTGCCAGTACCCCGACAGGGTGGACCGGGGAGCTGTTTTTT; CDR3aa: CASTPTGWTGELFF
j_gene: TRBJ1-4; abundance: -; d_gene: TRBD1; v_gene: TRBV6-5; CDR3nt: TGTGCCAGCAGGGGACAGGGGGATGAAAAACTGTTTTTT; CDR3aa: CASRGQGDEKLFF
j_gene: TRBJ1-1; abundance: -; d_gene: -; v_gene: TRBV19; CDR3nt: TGTGCCAGTAGGACGGAGGGGAACACTGAAGCTTTCTTT; CDR3aa: CASRTEGNTEAFF
j_gene: TRBJ1-1; abundance: few; d_gene: -; v_gene: TRBV5-1; CDR3nt: TGCGCCAGCTCTTTTACAGGGAGGGCTGAAGCTTTCTTT; CDR3aa: CASSFTGRAEAFF
j_gene: TRBJ1-1; abundance: -; d_gene: TRBD1; v_gene: TRBV5-6; CDR3nt: TGTGCCAGCAGCCTACGACAGGGGATGAACACTGAAGCTTTCTTT; CDR3aa: CASSLRQGMNTEAFF
j_gene: TRBJ2-3; abundance: -; d_gene: TRBD2; v_gene: TRBV5-6; CDR3nt: TGTGCCAGCAGACGTCGACTAGCGGGGACCCTTCCGACGCAGTATTTT; CDR3aa: CASRRRLAGTLPTQYF
j_gene: TRBJ1-2; abundance: -; d_gene: TRBD1; v_gene: TRBV5-1; CDR3nt: TGCGCCAGCAGCCCTGGACAGGGCACCCTTAACTATGGCTACACCTTC; CDR3aa: CASSPGQGTLNYGYTF
j_gene: TRBJ1-2; abundance: -; d_gene: TRBD1; v_gene: TRBV2; CDR3nt: TGTGCCAGCAGTGAACCTACCACCCGACAGGGTGGTGGCTACACCTTC; CDR3aa: CASSEPTTRQGGGYTF
j_gene: TRBJ2-5; abundance: -; d_gene: TRBD1; v_gene: TRBV6-1; CDR3nt: TGTGCCAGCAGAAGGAGGACAGGGACAGAGACCCAGTACTTC; CDR3aa: CASRRRTGTETQYF
j_gene: TRBJ2-3; abundance: -; d_gene: TRBD2; v_gene: TRBV2; CDR3nt: TGTGCCAGCAGGGAGACTAGCGGGGGGGGAGATACGCAGTATTTT; CDR3aa: CASRETSGGGDTQYF
j_gene: TRBJ1-3; abundance: -; d_gene: -; v_gene: TRBV5-1; CDR3nt: TGCGCCAGCAGGCGGGGAACGGGTGGAAACACCATATATTTT; CDR3aa: CASRRGTGGNTIYF